This is a list of T cell receptor beta chains from one sample in a study of blood T cell repertoires in COVID-19. TCRdb's table, derived via immunoSEQ multiplex PCR, lists solely in-frame clones and lacks some. The sample gives 260,000 or so clones, 80% to 90% of which show up once; 3% to 4.5% is in the top ten. The specimen was PBMCs or T cells enriched from blood (not recorded which). The receptors stem from a woman between 40 and 50 years old who had been exposed to COVID-19. Each CDR3 is given with its conserved first and last residue. Fields, in order: D gene, J gene, V gene, clone size, CDR3 protein, CDR3 DNA. D genes are given only for firm matches. Some rows have no size entry. The others give once, few or many, or a class for an expanded clone.

>NA|TRBJ1-6|TRBV28|NA
CASKGSNSPLHF
TGTGCCAGCAAGGGGTCGAATTCACCCCTCCACTTT
>NA|TRBJ2-1|TRBV24-1|NA
CATSDAGPSSYNEQFF
TGTGCCACCAGTGATGCGGGCCCCTCCTCCTACAATGAGCAGTTCTTC
>NA|TRBJ2-7|TRBV3-1/TRBV3-2|NA
CASSQLGAYEQYF
TGTGCCAGCAGCCAACTAGGCGCCTACGAGCAGTACTTC
>NA|TRBJ1-1|TRBV5-6|once
CASSPWGDEAFF
TGTGCCAGCAGCCCCTGGGGGGATGAAGCTTTCTTT
>TRBD2|TRBJ2-2|TRBV19|NA
CASSIPAGGSVGELFF
TGTGCCAGTAGTATCCCAGCGGGGGGGAGTGTCGGGGAGCTGTTTTTT
>NA|TRBJ1-2|TRBV19|NA
CASSTPTGNGYTF
TGTGCCAGTAGTACCCCGACAGGAAATGGCTACACCTTC
>NA|TRBJ1-1|TRBV20-1|NA
CSASTGMNTEAFF
TGCAGTGCTAGTACAGGAATGAACACTGAAGCTTTCTTT
>NA|TRBJ2-3|TRBV5-6|NA
CASSPLGASTDTQYF
TGTGCCAGCAGTCCGCTAGGGGCTAGCACAGATACGCAGTATTTT
>NA|TRBJ1-1|TRBV6-6|NA
CASSYPPGAGDTEAFF
TGTGCCAGCAGTTACCCACCTGGGGCGGGGGACACTGAAGCTTTCTTT
>TRBD1|TRBJ1-1|TRBV2|NA
CASSITGGGSTEAFF
TGTGCCAGCAGTATTACAGGGGGCGGTAGCACTGAAGCTTTCTTT
>NA|TRBJ1-2|TRBV6-5|NA
CASSYDTVAYGYTF
TGTGCCAGCAGTTACGATACGGTAGCCTATGGCTACACCTTC
>TRBD2|TRBJ2-5|TRBV2|few
CASSEDLSGGKTQYF
TGTGCCAGCAGTGAAGACCTTAGCGGGGGAAAGACCCAGTACTTC
>TRBD1|TRBJ1-6|TRBV5-6|NA
CASSFGQDNSPLHF
TGTGCCAGCAGCTTCGGACAGGATAATTCACCCCTCCACTTT
>NA|TRBJ1-5|TRBV2|NA
CASSQSGNSNQPQHF
TGTGCCAGCAGTCAATCGGGGAATAGCAATCAGCCCCAGCATTTT
>NA|TRBJ2-3|TRBV4-3|NA
CASSRQGADTQYF
TGCGCCAGCAGCCGTCAGGGTGCAGATACGCAGTATTTT
>NA|TRBJ1-2|TRBV6-5|NA
CASSYGPQGGYGYTF
TGTGCCAGCAGTTACGGGCCGCAGGGCGGCTATGGCTACACCTTC
>TRBD2|TRBJ2-7|TRBV4-2|NA
CASSQVARDYGYEQYF
TGTGCCAGCAGCCAAGTGGCCCGGGACTATGGGTACGAGCAGTACTTC
>TRBD1|TRBJ1-3|TRBV9|NA
CASGGTGSSGPGNTIYF
TGTGCCAGCGGAGGGACAGGGTCATCGGGACCTGGAAACACCATATATTTT
>NA|TRBJ1-2|TRBV5-1|NA
CASSLLSGADGYTF
TGCGCCAGCAGCTTGTTGTCAGGGGCTGATGGCTACACCTTC
>NA|TRBJ2-3|TRBV11-2|few
CASSLVGSSTDTQYF
TGTGCCAGCAGCTTAGTTGGGAGTAGCACAGATACGCAGTATTTT
>TRBD2|TRBJ2-5|TRBV19|NA
CASSIARRAGGYERETQYF
TGTGCCAGTAGTATAGCAAGACGGGCGGGGGGCTACGAACGAGAGACCCAGTACTTC
>NA|TRBJ1-2|TRBV6-5|NA
CASRVTGSIGGYTF
TGTGCCAGCAGAGTAACAGGGAGTATAGGTGGCTACACCTTC
>TRBD1|TRBJ2-7|TRBV30|NA
CASTGGAYEQYF
TGTGCTTCGACAGGGGGGGCCTACGAGCAGTACTTC
>NA|TRBJ1-5|TRBV18|few
CASSLIQGGGQPQHF
TGTGCCAGCTCACTGATTCAAGGCGGAGGTCAGCCCCAGCATTTT
>NA|TRBJ1-1|TRBV4-2|NA
CASSQPGEANTEAFF
TGTGCCAGCAGCCAACCAGGGGAAGCGAACACTGAAGCTTTCTTT
>TRBD2|TRBJ2-5|TRBV10-3|NA
CAIRDSTSDETQYF
TGTGCCATCAGAGATTCGACTAGCGACGAGACCCAGTACTTC
>NA|TRBJ1-3|TRBV3-1/TRBV3-2|NA
CASSQQLSSGNTIYF
TGTGCCAGCAGCCAGCAACTGAGCTCTGGAAACACCATATATTTT
>NA|TRBJ2-3|TRBV3-1/TRBV3-2|NA
CASSQVWPPDTQYF
TGTGCCAGCAGCCAAGTCTGGCCCCCCGATACGCAGTATTTT
>NA|TRBJ1-1|TRBV4-2|NA
CASSQDVFEKMNTEAFF
TGTGCCAGCAGCCAAGATGTTTTTGAGAAAATGAACACTGAAGCTTTCTTT
>NA|TRBJ2-7|TRBV18|NA
CASSPGHLYEQYF
TGTGCCAGCTCACCGGGACACCTCTACGAGCAGTACTTC